This note documents a single TCR beta chain sequence. The data were obtained in a study of patients and donors after allogeneic stem cell transplantation. TCRdb reprocessed the RT-PCR reads via MiXCR and lists one record per CDR3 protein. The table has around 200,000 distinct CDR3 sequences, 38% seen once. After removal of 6 bases from V and 9 bases from J, the junction contained 9 bases not matched to a gene. CDR3 length: 12 amino acids. The germline gives CDR1 DFQATT, CDR2 SNEGSKA (reference sequence). This chain joins TRBV20-1 and TRBJ2-3, with 7 bases identical to TRBD1. What was sequenced was blood, either unsorted or a sorted T cell fraction (not recorded which). The receptor was derived from a human donor who was either an allogeneic HSCT recipient or a stem cell or donor lymphocyte infusion donor (not recorded which). It is not recorded whose cells these are; they may come from a transplant donor. The CDR3 bases are TGCAGTGCATCAGGGGGATGGGGCACGCAGTATTTT. It translates to CSASGGWGTQYF.